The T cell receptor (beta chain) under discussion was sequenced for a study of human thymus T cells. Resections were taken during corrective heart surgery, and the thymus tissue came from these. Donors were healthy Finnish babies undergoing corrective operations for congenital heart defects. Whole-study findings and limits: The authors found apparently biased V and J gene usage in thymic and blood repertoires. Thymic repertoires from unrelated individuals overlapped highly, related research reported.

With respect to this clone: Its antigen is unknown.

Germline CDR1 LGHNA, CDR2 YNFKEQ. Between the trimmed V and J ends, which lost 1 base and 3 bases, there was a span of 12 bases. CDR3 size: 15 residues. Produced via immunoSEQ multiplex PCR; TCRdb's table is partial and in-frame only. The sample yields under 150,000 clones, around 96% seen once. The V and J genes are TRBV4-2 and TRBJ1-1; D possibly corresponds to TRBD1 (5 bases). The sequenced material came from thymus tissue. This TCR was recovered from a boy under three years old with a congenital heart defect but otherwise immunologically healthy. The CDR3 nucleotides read TGTGCCAGCAGCCAAGGTAGGAGGGGACACACTGAAGCTTTCTTT. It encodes CASSQGRRGHTEAFF.